The rows below give T cell receptor beta chains drawn from one sample of a study of blood T cells in healthy people across ages. TCRdb called the 5' RACE reads again in MiXCR, with one record for every CDR3 protein. The sample lists around 650,000 distinct CDR3 sequences; around 38% were seen once. The specimen sequenced was blood. The receptors stem from an elderly man in good health. CDR3s include the opening cysteine and the closing phenylalanine or tryptophan. Fields, in order: CDR3 length, D gene, J gene, V gene, clone size, CDR3 DNA, CDR3 protein. D genes are given only for firm matches. Clone size is stated in some rows and not others, as once, few, many or a class when expanded.

length: 14; D: -; J: TRBJ2-5; V: TRBV18; size: -; DNA: TGTGCCAGCTCACCCGACAGGTTGATAGAGACCCAGTACTTC; CDR3: CASSPDRLIETQYF
length: 16; D: -; J: TRBJ2-2; V: TRBV4-1; size: -; DNA: TGCGCCAGCAGCCAAGATCATGTGTGGGGCGGCGGGGAGCTGTTTTTT; CDR3: CASSQDHVWGGGELFF
length: 16; D: TRBD2; J: TRBJ2-1; V: TRBV3-1; size: -; DNA: TGTGCCAGCAGCCAATGCACAGCGGGGTACTACAATGAGCAGTTCTTC; CDR3: CASSQCTAGYYNEQFF
length: 18; D: -; J: TRBJ1-2; V: TRBV5-1; size: -; DNA: TGCGCCAGCAGCTTGGCCAACAGGTTCCAGGGGACGCAAACTGGCTACACCTTC; CDR3: CASSLANRFQGTQTGYTF
length: 14; D: TRBD1; J: TRBJ1-3; V: TRBV7-2; size: -; DNA: TGTGCCAGCAGCACCAGGGGGCGAGGAAACACCATATATTTT; CDR3: CASSTRGRGNTIYF
length: 16; D: TRBD1; J: TRBJ2-4; V: TRBV11-2; size: -; DNA: TGTGCCAGCAGCCGAACCGGGACAGGGAACCAAAACATTCAGTACTTC; CDR3: CASSRTGTGNQNIQYF
length: 16; D: TRBD1; J: TRBJ1-6; V: TRBV5-1; size: -; DNA: TGCGCCAGCAGCTTGGGGGGGGACAGGGGTTATTCACCCCTCCACTTT; CDR3: CASSLGGDRGYSPLHF
length: 15; D: TRBD2; J: TRBJ2-7; V: TRBV7-2; size: few; DNA: TGTGCCAGCAGCGGAGCTAGCGGGGGGTCCTACGAGCAGTACTTC; CDR3: CASSGASGGSYEQYF
length: 15; D: -; J: TRBJ2-1; V: TRBV6-2/TRBV6-3; size: -; DNA: TGTGCCAGCAGTCATGGCCGTTTAATTACCGCTGAGCAGTTCTTC; CDR3: CASSHGRLITAEQFF
length: 15; D: TRBD1; J: TRBJ2-4; V: TRBV9; size: few; DNA: TGTGCCAGCAGCCCGGGGCGCAGGGGGCAAGACATTCAGTACTTC; CDR3: CASSPGRRGQDIQYF
length: 16; D: -; J: TRBJ2-6; V: TRBV4-2; size: few; DNA: TGTGCCAGCAGCCAAGATTTGAGCTCTGGGGCCAACGTCCTGACTTTC; CDR3: CASSQDLSSGANVLTF
length: 15; D: -; J: TRBJ1-1; V: TRBV4-1; size: few; DNA: TGCGCCAGCAGCCAAGAATCAGGGGCTAACACTGAAGCTTTCTTT; CDR3: CASSQESGANTEAFF
length: 16; D: TRBD1; J: TRBJ1-5; V: TRBV28; size: -; DNA: TGTGCCAGCAGTTTCGGGACAGGGACGTACGATCAGCCCCAGCATTTT; CDR3: CASSFGTGTYDQPQHF
length: 14; D: -; J: TRBJ2-5; V: TRBV20-1; size: -; DNA: TGCAGTGCCACCCTGGGGGCAGCGCTTGGGGCCCAGTACTTC; CDR3: CSATLGAALGAQYF
length: 14; D: -; J: TRBJ2-7; V: TRBV11-2; size: once; DNA: TGTGCCAGCAGCTTGGAGGGACAGACCTACGAGCAGTACTTC; CDR3: CASSLEGQTYEQYF
length: 13; D: TRBD2; J: TRBJ2-7; V: TRBV6-2/TRBV6-3; size: -; DNA: TGTGCCAGCAAAAGCGGGAGTGTCTACGAGCAGTACTTC; CDR3: CASKSGSVYEQYF
length: 16; D: TRBD1; J: TRBJ2-7; V: TRBV5-1; size: few; DNA: TGCGCCAGCACCTCCGGCCGGACAGGAAGCTCCTACGAGCAGTACTTC; CDR3: CASTSGRTGSSYEQYF
length: 15; D: -; J: TRBJ1-5; V: TRBV20-1; size: -; DNA: TGCAGTGCTAGAGAACCTAGGGGGGATAGTCAGCCCCAGCATTTT; CDR3: CSAREPRGDSQPQHF
length: 14; D: -; J: TRBJ2-7; V: TRBV6-2/TRBV6-3; size: few; DNA: TGTGCCAGCAACATCCCGGGACAATACTACGAGCAGTACTTC; CDR3: CASNIPGQYYEQYF
length: 13; D: -; J: TRBJ2-3; V: TRBV2; size: -; DNA: TGTGCCAGCATCTGGGGTAGCACAGATACGCAGTATTTT; CDR3: CASIWGSTDTQYF
length: 12; D: -; J: TRBJ2-3; V: TRBV7-9; size: -; DNA: TGTGCCAGCAGCCAAGTGGGAGATACGCAGTATTTT; CDR3: CASSQVGDTQYF
length: 19; D: TRBD1; J: TRBJ2-7; V: TRBV7-2; size: -; DNA: TGTGCCAGCAGCCCCGGACAGGGTAAGACTCTTGGGGCGTCCTACGAGCAGTACTTC; CDR3: CASSPGQGKTLGASYEQYF
length: 17; D: TRBD2; J: TRBJ2-1; V: TRBV27; size: -; DNA: TGTGCCAGCAGTTTAACCATAATTAGCGGGAGGGCCAATGAGCAGTTCTTC; CDR3: CASSLTIISGRANEQFF
length: 15; D: -; J: TRBJ1-1; V: TRBV18; size: -; DNA: TGTGCCAGCTCACCACTTGTGACAGCCAACACTGAAGCTTTCTTT; CDR3: CASSPLVTANTEAFF
length: 17; D: -; J: TRBJ2-1; V: TRBV9; size: few; DNA: TGTGCCAGCAGCACACAGACGGTAAGGAGACGAAATAATGAGCAGTTCTTC; CDR3: CASSTQTVRRRNNEQFF
length: 13; D: TRBD1; J: TRBJ2-7; V: TRBV6-2/TRBV6-3; size: -; DNA: TGTGCCAGCAGTAACGACAGGGTAGGCGAGCAGTACTTC; CDR3: CASSNDRVGEQYF
length: 14; D: TRBD1; J: TRBJ2-1; V: TRBV29-1; size: once; DNA: TGCAGCGTTGAAGCCAACAGGGGCCAAGAGACCCAGTTCTTC; CDR3: CSVEANRGQETQFF
length: 13; D: -; J: TRBJ2-4; V: TRBV20-1; size: -; DNA: TGCAGTGCTAGAAGCCAGGGGGGAAACATTCAGTACTTC; CDR3: CSARSQGGNIQYF
length: 14; D: -; J: TRBJ1-1; V: TRBV7-2; size: -; DNA: TGTGCCAGCAGCCTCACCAAGGTGACGACTGAAGCTTTCTTT; CDR3: CASSLTKVTTEAFF
length: 17; D: TRBD2; J: TRBJ2-7; V: TRBV20-1; size: few; DNA: TGCAGTGCTAGAGTTTTGGCAAGCGGGAGGGCTTCCTACGAGCAGTACTTC; CDR3: CSARVLASGRASYEQYF
length: 15; D: -; J: TRBJ2-3; V: TRBV7-8; size: few; DNA: TGTGCCAGCAGCGTACAGACAGCCCCCACAGATACGCAGTATTTT; CDR3: CASSVQTAPTDTQYF
length: 14; D: -; J: TRBJ2-7; V: TRBV25-1; size: -; DNA: TGTGCCAGCAGTGCGCTCAGGAGGTCCTACGAGCAGTACTTC; CDR3: CASSALRRSYEQYF
length: 16; D: TRBD2; J: TRBJ2-4; V: TRBV4-2; size: -; DNA: TGTGCCAGCAGCCAGACACTAGCGGGAGAAGTAGACATTCAGTACTTC; CDR3: CASSQTLAGEVDIQYF
length: 16; D: TRBD2; J: TRBJ2-7; V: TRBV7-6; size: -; DNA: TGTGCCGGCAGCCCCGACGCAAGTAGCGGGAGGAACGAGCAGTACTTC; CDR3: CAGSPDASSGRNEQYF
length: 13; D: -; J: TRBJ1-2; V: TRBV12-3/TRBV12-4; size: -; DNA: TGTGCCAGCAGTTTCTGGGGGGATTATAGCTACACCTTC; CDR3: CASSFWGDYSYTF
length: 13; D: -; J: TRBJ2-7; V: TRBV6-2/TRBV6-3; size: -; DNA: TGTGCCAGCAGTCGCCGAGATGGCTACGAGCAGTACTTC; CDR3: CASSRRDGYEQYF
length: 15; D: -; J: TRBJ2-3; V: TRBV25-1; size: -; DNA: TGTGCCAGCAGTGAAGGGGCGAGAAGAACAGATACGCAGTATTTT; CDR3: CASSEGARRTDTQYF
length: 15; D: -; J: TRBJ2-2; V: TRBV6-2/TRBV6-3; size: -; DNA: TGTGCCAGCAGTCTAGCGCCTACTCACACCGGGGAGCTGTTTTTT; CDR3: CASSLAPTHTGELFF
length: 15; D: -; J: TRBJ1-1; V: TRBV3-1; size: -; DNA: TGTGCCAGCAGCCTGTCCGGGGCAGTTAACACTGAAGCTTTCTTT; CDR3: CASSLSGAVNTEAFF
length: 16; D: TRBD2; J: TRBJ2-3; V: TRBV11-2; size: -; DNA: TGTGCCAGCAGCTTAGTAGCGGGAGGGGCGGTAGGTACGCAGTATTTT; CDR3: CASSLVAGGAVGTQYF
length: 15; D: TRBD1; J: TRBJ2-2; V: TRBV2; size: once; DNA: TGTGCCAGCAGACAGGGGATAACGAACACCGGGGAGCTGTTTTTT; CDR3: CASRQGITNTGELFF
length: 16; D: TRBD1; J: TRBJ1-6; V: TRBV5-8; size: -; DNA: TGTGCCAGCAGCGGAACAGGGGCTCTTAGGATTTCACCCCTCCACTTT; CDR3: CASSGTGALRISPLHF
length: 12; D: TRBD1; J: TRBJ1-1; V: TRBV20-1; size: -; DNA: TGCAGTGTCCTGGGACAGACCACTGAAGCTTTCTTT; CDR3: CSVLGQTTEAFF
length: 13; D: -; J: TRBJ2-3; V: TRBV15; size: -; DNA: TGTGCCACCGTGGCGTCGGGCACAGATACGCAGTATTTT; CDR3: CATVASGTDTQYF
length: 14; D: -; J: TRBJ2-1; V: TRBV20-1; size: -; DNA: TGCAGTGCTAGACGGGGCCACGTACGCAATGAGCAGTTCTTC; CDR3: CSARRGHVRNEQFF
length: 14; D: TRBD2; J: TRBJ2-5; V: TRBV18; size: many; DNA: TGTGCCAGCTCACCGGGCGGGGGTCGAGAGACCCAGTACTTC; CDR3: CASSPGGGRETQYF
length: 15; D: TRBD1; J: TRBJ1-4; V: TRBV7-2; size: few; DNA: TGTGCCAGCAGCTTAGCAGGGGGCACTAATGAAAAACTGTTTTTT; CDR3: CASSLAGGTNEKLFF
length: 14; D: -; J: TRBJ2-5; V: TRBV13; size: -; DNA: TGTGCCAGCAGCTTAGAGCCGACAGAAGAGACCCAGTACTTC; CDR3: CASSLEPTEETQYF
length: 16; D: TRBD2; J: TRBJ2-5; V: TRBV5-1; size: -; DNA: TGCGCCAGCAAACGGGGGACTAGCGGGGGCCAAGAGACCCAGTACTTC; CDR3: CASKRGTSGGQETQYF
length: 13; D: -; J: TRBJ2-1; V: TRBV24-1; size: few; DNA: TGTGCCACCAGTGAGCATCGGGACAATGAGCAGTTCTTC; CDR3: CATSEHRDNEQFF